Listed below are T cell receptor beta chains from one sample, sequenced in a study of blood T cell repertoires in COVID-19. Sequencing was performed with immunoSEQ multiplex PCR; in TCRdb, only in-frame clones are kept and a portion is missing. The table has 360,000 or so clones, approximately 89% seen once. Input material: peripheral blood. The receptors come from a woman between 55 and 75 years old with COVID-19, enrolled during active disease. Each CDR3 is given with its conserved first and last residue. Each record gives: CDR3 protein, CDR3 DNA, clone size, D gene, J gene, V gene. D genes are given only for firm matches. Size is omitted from some rows. Given values are once, few, many or a class for expanded clones.

CDR3aa: CASSQDLGQTYSNQPQHF; CDR3nt: TGCGCCAGCAGCCAAGATCTGGGACAGACATATAGCAATCAGCCCCAGCATTTT; abundance: NA; d_gene: TRBD1; j_gene: TRBJ1-5; v_gene: TRBV4-1
CDR3aa: CASSSPTGTYEQYF; CDR3nt: TGTGCCAGCAGTTCTCCGACAGGAACCTACGAGCAGTACTTC; abundance: NA; d_gene: NA; j_gene: TRBJ2-7; v_gene: TRBV28
CDR3aa: CASSPALIVGGTGAKNIQYF; CDR3nt: TGTGCCAGCAGCCCGGCTCTTATAGTGGGGGGTACGGGTGCCAAAAACATTCAGTACTTC; abundance: NA; d_gene: NA; j_gene: TRBJ2-4; v_gene: TRBV28
CDR3aa: CASRTRQGGGSPLHF; CDR3nt: TGTGCCAGCAGGACCCGACAGGGGGGCGGTTCACCCCTCCACTTT; abundance: NA; d_gene: TRBD1; j_gene: TRBJ1-6; v_gene: TRBV27
CDR3aa: CASSEQGFSGYTF; CDR3nt: TGTGCCAGCAGCGAACAGGGGTTTAGTGGCTACACCTTC; abundance: NA; d_gene: TRBD1; j_gene: TRBJ1-2; v_gene: TRBV7-9
CDR3aa: CASSPRTSGRSTDTQYF; CDR3nt: TGTGCCAGCAGCCCACGGACTAGCGGGAGAAGCACAGATACGCAGTATTTT; abundance: NA; d_gene: TRBD2; j_gene: TRBJ2-3; v_gene: TRBV3-1/TRBV3-2
CDR3aa: CASTRWGVMNTEAFF; CDR3nt: TGCGCCAGCACGCGCTGGGGGGTTATGAACACTGAAGCTTTCTTT; abundance: once; d_gene: NA; j_gene: TRBJ1-1; v_gene: TRBV5-1
CDR3aa: CASSTLGGANTEAFF; CDR3nt: TGTGCCAGCAGCACGCTGGGGGGGGCGAACACTGAAGCTTTCTTT; abundance: NA; d_gene: NA; j_gene: TRBJ1-1; v_gene: TRBV7-2
CDR3aa: CASNKRRDLETQYF; CDR3nt: TGTGCCAGCAACAAAAGGCGGGACTTGGAGACCCAGTACTTC; abundance: NA; d_gene: NA; j_gene: TRBJ2-5; v_gene: TRBV5-6
CDR3aa: CASSPEADYGYTF; CDR3nt: TGCGCCAGCAGCCCGGAGGCAGACTATGGCTACACCTTC; abundance: NA; d_gene: NA; j_gene: TRBJ1-2; v_gene: TRBV5-1
CDR3aa: CASSISGLSYNEQFF; CDR3nt: TGTGCCAGCAGTATTAGCGGGTTGTCCTACAATGAGCAGTTCTTC; abundance: few; d_gene: TRBD2; j_gene: TRBJ2-1; v_gene: TRBV2
CDR3aa: CASNSGMDYEQYF; CDR3nt: TGTGCCAGCAATTCAGGGATGGACTACGAGCAGTACTTC; abundance: NA; d_gene: NA; j_gene: TRBJ2-7; v_gene: TRBV2
CDR3aa: CASSPGQGGSGNTIYF; CDR3nt: TGCGCCAGCAGCCCAGGACAGGGGGGATCTGGAAACACCATATATTTT; abundance: NA; d_gene: TRBD1; j_gene: TRBJ1-3; v_gene: TRBV5-1
CDR3aa: CASSQNTGELFF; CDR3nt: TGTGCCAGTAGTCAAAACACCGGGGAGCTGTTTTTT; abundance: once; d_gene: NA; j_gene: TRBJ2-2; v_gene: TRBV19
CDR3aa: CASSPLGHLGVNTEAFF; CDR3nt: TGTGCCAGCAGCCCACTGGGACATCTGGGGGTGAACACTGAAGCTTTCTTT; abundance: NA; d_gene: NA; j_gene: TRBJ1-1; v_gene: TRBV9
CDR3aa: CASKSKPGQGTRGANEKLFF; CDR3nt: TGCGCCAGCAAATCGAAACCGGGACAGGGGACTCGGGGGGCTAATGAAAAACTGTTTTTT; abundance: NA; d_gene: TRBD1; j_gene: TRBJ1-4; v_gene: TRBV5-1
CDR3aa: CASSVDTTSGNTIYF; CDR3nt: TGTGCCAGTAGTGTGGACACAACCTCTGGAAACACCATATATTTT; abundance: NA; d_gene: NA; j_gene: TRBJ1-3; v_gene: TRBV19
CDR3aa: CASSLGGTGGSSYGYTF; CDR3nt: TGTGCCAGCAGCCTAGGGGGGACAGGGGGTTCTTCCTATGGCTACACCTTC; abundance: NA; d_gene: TRBD1; j_gene: TRBJ1-2; v_gene: TRBV3-1/TRBV3-2
CDR3aa: CASSPPLGAGSKNIQYF; CDR3nt: TGTGCCAGCAGCCCACCTCTTGGAGCGGGGAGCAAAAACATTCAGTACTTC; abundance: NA; d_gene: TRBD2; j_gene: TRBJ2-4; v_gene: TRBV7-2
CDR3aa: CASSGGGRSPLHF; CDR3nt: TGTGCCAGCAGTGGAGGGGGTCGATCACCCCTCCACTTT; abundance: NA; d_gene: NA; j_gene: TRBJ1-6; v_gene: TRBV25-1
CDR3aa: CASRWTGSPQDTQYF; CDR3nt: TGTGCCAGCAGGTGGACAGGGAGCCCACAGGATACGCAGTATTTT; abundance: NA; d_gene: TRBD1; j_gene: TRBJ2-3; v_gene: TRBV7-8
CDR3aa: CASSPRGGQPQHF; CDR3nt: TGTGCCAGCAGCCCCCGAGGGGGTCAGCCCCAGCATTTT; abundance: NA; d_gene: NA; j_gene: TRBJ1-5; v_gene: TRBV7-8
CDR3aa: CASSQQDRAPANYGYTF; CDR3nt: TGTGCCAGTAGTCAACAGGACAGGGCTCCGGCTAACTATGGCTACACCTTC; abundance: NA; d_gene: TRBD1; j_gene: TRBJ1-2; v_gene: TRBV19
CDR3aa: CASSQGDRNTEAFF; CDR3nt: TGTGCCAGCAGCCAAGGAGACAGGAACACTGAAGCTTTCTTT; abundance: few; d_gene: NA; j_gene: TRBJ1-1; v_gene: TRBV3-1/TRBV3-2
CDR3aa: CASRDRGKVEQFF; CDR3nt: TGTGCCAGTAGGGACAGGGGGAAAGTTGAGCAGTTCTTC; abundance: NA; d_gene: TRBD1; j_gene: TRBJ2-1; v_gene: TRBV19
CDR3aa: CASRILAGGSSTDTQYF; CDR3nt: TGCGCCAGCAGGATACTAGCGGGGGGGAGTAGCACAGATACGCAGTATTTT; abundance: NA; d_gene: TRBD2; j_gene: TRBJ2-3; v_gene: TRBV5-1
CDR3aa: CASSLGGSPLHF; CDR3nt: TGCGCCAGCAGCTTAGGGGGTTCACCCCTCCACTTT; abundance: few; d_gene: NA; j_gene: TRBJ1-6; v_gene: TRBV5-1
CDR3aa: CASSRLTQETQYF; CDR3nt: TGCGCCAGCAGCCGACTCACTCAAGAGACCCAGTACTTC; abundance: NA; d_gene: NA; j_gene: TRBJ2-5; v_gene: TRBV4-1
CDR3aa: CASSQELGLAYEQYF; CDR3nt: TGTGCCAGCAGCCAAGAACTGGGACTAGCCTACGAGCAGTACTTC; abundance: NA; d_gene: TRBD2; j_gene: TRBJ2-7; v_gene: TRBV3-1/TRBV3-2
CDR3aa: CSVLNTEAFF; CDR3nt: TGCAGCGTCCTAAACACTGAAGCTTTCTTT; abundance: NA; d_gene: NA; j_gene: TRBJ1-1; v_gene: TRBV29-1
CDR3aa: CASSSPGTANYGYTF; CDR3nt: TGTGCCAGCAGTTCCCCCGGGACAGCTAACTATGGCTACACCTTC; abundance: NA; d_gene: TRBD1; j_gene: TRBJ1-2; v_gene: TRBV27